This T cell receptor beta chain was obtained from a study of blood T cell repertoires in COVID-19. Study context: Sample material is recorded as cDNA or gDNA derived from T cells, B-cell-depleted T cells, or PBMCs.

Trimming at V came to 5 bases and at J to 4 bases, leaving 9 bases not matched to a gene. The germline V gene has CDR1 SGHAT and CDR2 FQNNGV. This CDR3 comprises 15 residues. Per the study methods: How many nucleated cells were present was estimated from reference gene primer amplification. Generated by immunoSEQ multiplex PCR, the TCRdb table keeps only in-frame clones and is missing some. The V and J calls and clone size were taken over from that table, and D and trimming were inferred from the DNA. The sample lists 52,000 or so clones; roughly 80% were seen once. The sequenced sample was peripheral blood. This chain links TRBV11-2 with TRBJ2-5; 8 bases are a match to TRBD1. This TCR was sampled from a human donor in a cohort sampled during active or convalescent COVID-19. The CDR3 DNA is TGTGCCAGCAGCCTACTGACAGGGGAAGTAGAGACCCAGTACTTC. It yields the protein CASSLLTGEVETQYF.